A single sample is the source of the 18 T cell receptor beta chains below, sequenced in a study of technical replicates of blood from a few donors. Produced via immunoSEQ multiplex PCR; TCRdb's table is partial and in-frame only. The sample holds 100,000 or so clones; roughly 96% are singletons and the top ten take around 0.21%. Sequenced sample: T cells isolated from PBMCs. Receptor source: a human donor in good health.

Ten or more counts support this clone. The chain is built from TRBV5-4 and TRBJ1-2, with a tentative D call TRBD1 (6 bases). The germline gives CDR1 SGHNT, CDR2 YYREEE (reference sequence). The CDR3 consists of 15 residues. V was trimmed by 0 bases and J by 7 bases, leaving 16 bases between them. The CDR3 nucleotides are TGTGCCAGCAGCTTGGCGCAGACAGGACCAGGTGGCTACACCTTC. It yields the protein CASSLAQTGPGGYTF. Supplemented by reference TRBV5-4 and TRBJ1-2, the full variable domain reads ETGVTQSPTHLIKTRGQQVTLRCSSQSGHNTVSWYQQALGQGPQFIFQYYREEENGRGNFPPRFSGLQFPNYSSELNVNALELDDSALYLCASSLAQTGPGGYTFGSGTRLTVV.

The V gene is TRBV6-1, the J gene TRBJ2-7; maybe TRBD2 (5 bases). CDR1 and CDR2 from the germline V gene are MNHNS and SASEGT. Trimming removed 5 bases at V and 0 bases at J, with 11 bases between. This CDR3 contains 14 residues. CDR3 DNA sequence: TGTGCCAGCAGTTCCGGGATCAACTCCTACGAGCAGTACTTC. Translating it yields CASSSGINSYEQYF.

The V gene is TRBV2, the J gene TRBJ2-7, with TRBD1 matching over 9 bases. The CDR3 contains 14 residues. V trimming: 7 bases; J trimming: 2 bases; junction bases outside the gene matches: 6. The germline gives CDR1 SNHLY, CDR2 FYNNEI. The CDR3 region is CASTAGQGPYEQYF. The CDR3 DNA follows: TGTGCCAGCACCGCGGGACAGGGTCCCTACGAGCAGTACTTC.

This clone was seen only once. The chain couples TRBV11-3 to TRBJ2-5; D perhaps matches TRBD2 (6 bases). V shed 2 bases and J shed 8 bases, with 18 bases lying between them. This CDR3 spans 15 amino acids. The germline V gene has CDR1 SGHNT and CDR2 YENEEA. For the CDR3, the DNA is TGTGCCAGCAGCTTATCCTCGGGCGGGGTGGGAACCCAGTACTTC. Amino acid sequence: CASSLSSGGVGTQYF.

This rearrangement joins TRBV11-3 to TRBJ1-1, with D maybe TRBD1 (6 bases). CDR3 size: 12 residues. Per the germline V gene, CDR1 is SGHNT and CDR2 is YENEEA. V was trimmed by 4 bases and J by 7 bases, leaving 10 bases between them. CDR3 nucleotide sequence: TGTGCCAGCAGCTCCGGGACAAATGAAGCTTTCTTT. This gives the protein CASSSGTNEAFF.

V is TRBV27 and J is TRBJ1-2; the D is unclear. Germline V lookup: CDR1 MNHEY, CDR2 SMNVEV (reference sequence). The CDR3 sequence is 13 residues long. Trimming removed 1 base at V and 8 bases at J, with 11 bases between. In DNA, the CDR3 is TGTGCCAGCAGTTTATACGGAGTTGACGGCTACACCTTC. Its protein product is CASSLYGVDGYTF.

The chain has TRBV5-1 and TRBJ2-5; 11 bases line up with TRBD2. The germline CDR1 and CDR2 sequences are SGHRS and YFSETQ. This CDR3 has 16 residues. The V and J ends lost 0 bases and 5 bases, in that order; junction bases with no gene match: 6. Written as DNA, the CDR3 is TGCGCCAGCAGCTTGGTTAGCGGGGGGGCTGGTGAGACCCAGTACTTC. Its protein product is CASSLVSGGAGETQYF.

The rearrangement uses TRBV9 and TRBJ2-5; 8 positions match TRBD2. The CDR3 is 15 amino acids. Germline loops: CDR1 SGDLS, CDR2 YYNGEE. Trimming took 0 bases from V and 9 from J; bases not matched to a gene: 10. This CDR3 reads CASSVDRLAGAAQYF. The DNA for the CDR3 is TGTGCCAGCAGCGTAGATCGGCTAGCGGGTGCGGCCCAGTACTTC.

V gene TRBV6-5 combines with J gene TRBJ2-7, with D unclear. The CDR3 spans 13 residues. The germline V gene has CDR1 MNHEY and CDR2 SVGAGI. Between the trimmed V and J ends, which lost 2 bases and 4 bases, there was a span of 9 bases. CDR3 nucleotides: TGTGCCAGCAGTTACGGCTTCGGGTACGAGCAGTACTTC. Amino acids: CASSYGFGYEQYF.

This rearrangement joins TRBV28 to TRBJ1-2; possibly TRBD1 for D (5 bases). V shed 6 bases and J shed 4 bases, with 9 bases lying between them. Germline-derived CDR1 and CDR2 are MDHEN and SYDVKM. The CDR3 loop spans 12 amino acids. In DNA form, the CDR3 reads TGTGCCAGCAGGCAGGGCAGCTATGGCTACACCTTC. Its protein is CASRQGSYGYTF.

The chain employs TRBV2 and TRBJ2-7, with D tentatively TRBD2 (5 bases). The CDR3 extends over 12 amino acids. Deletions cut 6 bases from V and 11 bases from J, with 17 bases between. Germline V lookup: CDR1 SNHLY, CDR2 FYNNEI. The CDR3 DNA reads as TGTGCCAGCAGAGGTGTAGCTTCGGAGGAGTACTTC. Its translation: CASRGVASEEYF.

The rearrangement links TRBV5-1 to TRBJ1-3; D is uncertain. Germline assignment: CDR1 SGHRS and CDR2 YFSETQ. CDR3 length: 15 residues. Trimming removed 3 bases from V and 0 bases from J, with 10 bases in between. CDR3 sequence: CASSSEYSSGNTIYF. In DNA, the CDR3 is TGCGCCAGCAGCTCCGAGTACAGCTCTGGAAACACCATATATTTT. Variable domain in full (rest from reference TRBV5-1 and TRBJ1-3): KAGVTQTPRYLIKTRGQQVTLSCSPISGHRSVSWYQQTPGQGLQFLFEYFSETQRNKGNFPGRFSGRQFSNSRSEMNVSTLELGDSALYLCASSSEYSSGNTIYFGEGSWLTVV.

The gene calls are TRBV19 and TRBJ1-6; 8 nucleotides line up with TRBD1. Germline CDR1 is LNHDA and CDR2 is SQIVND (reference sequence). V shed 1 base, J shed 5 bases, and the junction held 1 base outside the gene matches. The CDR3 is 15 residues long. The CDR3 DNA sequence: TGTGCCAGTAGTATAGGGACAGGGAATAATTCACCCCTCCACTTT. This sequence encodes CASSIGTGNNSPLHF.

The chain links TRBV7-9 to TRBJ1-5, with D possibly matching TRBD1 (6 bases). The V end was cut by 5 bases, the J end by 6 bases, with 11 bases between. Germline V gives CDR1 SEHNR, CDR2 FQNEAQ (reference sequence). This CDR3 is built from 13 residues. CDR3 nucleotide sequence: TGTGCCAGCAGCCGCGGGGGCCTTCAGCCCCAGCATTTT. It yields the protein CASSRGGLQPQHF.

This chain uses TRBV6-1 with TRBJ2-7, with 9 bases identical to TRBD1. The CDR3 runs 14 residues. V dropped 6 bases and J dropped 5; count of bases not matched to a gene: 8. Germline V gives CDR1 MNHNS, CDR2 SASEGT. The CDR3 coding sequence is TGTGCCAGCAGCCGGGACAGGGCTTCCGACGAGCAGTACTTC. It is translated as CASSRDRASDEQYF.

V and J are TRBV29-1 and TRBJ2-7, with D tentatively TRBD1 (5 bases). The CDR3 extends over 15 amino acids. The germline gives CDR1 SQVTM, CDR2 ANQGSEA. With 3 bases removed from V and 1 base from J, the gap between germline ends came to 16 bases. In nucleotides, the CDR3 is TGCAGCGTTGAGGGCGCAGGGCGATTTTCCTACGAGCAGTACTTC. This translates into CSVEGAGRFSYEQYF.

The chain employs TRBV2 and TRBJ1-2; the D gene is possibly TRBD1 (6 bases). CDR3 length: 14 residues. Germline CDR1 is SNHLY and CDR2 is FYNNEI. The germline V and J ends were trimmed by 6 bases and 5 bases, with 16 bases remaining between them. CDR3 protein: CASRKQGIGYGYTF. In nucleotides, the CDR3 is TGTGCCAGCAGGAAACAGGGAATAGGGTATGGCTACACCTTC.

The chain employs TRBV5-4 and TRBJ2-7, with D possibly matching TRBD2 (6 bases). The germline gives CDR1 SGHNT, CDR2 YYREEE (reference sequence). The CDR3 covers 14 residues. Between the trimmed V and J ends, which lost 4 bases and 5 bases, there was a span of 16 bases. CDR3 sequence: CASSEGTSFHEQYF. The CDR3 DNA sequence: TGTGCCAGCAGCGAAGGGACTTCTTTTCACGAGCAGTACTTC.